The clone carrying this T cell receptor beta chain was seen at least ten times. All of the donors were Caucasians in good health. TCRdb independently ran MiXCR on the 5' RACE reads; one entry per CDR3 protein. The sample yields about 890,000 distinct CDR3 sequences, roughly an eighth seen once. The data derive from a study of identical twins. This CDR3 has 15 residues. Between the trimmed V and J ends, which lost 1 base and 4 bases, there was a span of 11 bases. Germline values: CDR1 LGHDT, CDR2 YNNKEL (reference sequence). The same sample was also used in a study of yellow fever vaccine responses in identical twins.

This sequence was found in a woman aged 18-29 years in good health. Sequencing used PBMCs. The chain employs TRBV3-1 and TRBJ1-5, with D possibly TRBD1 on 5 matching bases. This CDR3 reads CASSQGSGLNQPQHF. The CDR3 DNA reads as TGTGCCAGCAGCCAAGGATCAGGGCTGAATCAGCCCCAGCATTTT.